Shown below are 22 T cell receptor beta chains from a single sample sequenced in a study of Tregs in tolerant kidney transplant recipients. Sequencing was performed with immunoSEQ multiplex PCR; in TCRdb, only in-frame clones are kept and a portion is missing. The sample shows about 240,000 clones, around 82% of them seen only once. Sequencing used CD4+ T cells from blood. Every receptor here comes from a human donor in good health.

The genes are TRBV10-1 and TRBJ1-1, with TRBD1 matching 9 bases. The CDR3 sequence is 15 residues long. Germline V CDR1 and CDR2: WNHNN, SYGVQD (reference sequence). V was pared by 6 bases and J by 1 base, with 6 bases of the junction left unmatched. CDR3 sequence (DNA): TGCGCCAGCAGGAGGGGACAGGGACCGAACACTGAAGCTTTCTTT. Translated: CASRRGQGPNTEAFF.

The chain couples TRBV5-6 to TRBJ2-4, with 7 positions matching TRBD1. Trimming took 3 bases from V and 6 from J; bases not matched to a gene: 6. Germline V lookup: CDR1 SGHDT, CDR2 YYEEEE. This CDR3 comprises 14 residues. The CDR3 DNA is TGTGCCAGCAGCTCTACAGGGGCCCGAAACATTCAGTACTTC. Protein sequence: CASSSTGARNIQYF.

The chain carries TRBV5-1 and TRBJ2-1; 7 bases fit TRBD1. The CDR3 runs 17 residues. Germline V gives CDR1 SGHRS, CDR2 YFSETQ. V gave up 6 bases and J gave up 6 bases; unmatched junction bases: 18. The CDR3 DNA reads as TGCGCCAGCAACGACAGGGTTGAGCTTACCCTTGGCAATGAGCAGTTCTTC. Protein product: CASNDRVELTLGNEQFF.

The chain links TRBV6-4 to TRBJ2-1; 12 bases align to TRBD2. V gave up 3 bases and J gave up 8 bases; unmatched junction bases: 5. CDR1 and CDR2 from the germline V gene are MRHNA and SNTAGT. CDR3 length: 15 amino acids. The CDR3 DNA is TGTGCCAGCAGTGAAAGTCTAGCGGGGGGGGATGAGCAGTTCTTC. Protein sequence: CASSESLAGGDEQFF.

The CDR3 DNA reads TGTGCCAGCACCCTTAGGGGTGAGACCGACGGCTACACCTTC. Amino acids: CASTLRGETDGYTF. The J gene is TRBJ1-2, the V gene TRBV6-6; the D gene is possibly TRBD1 (5 bases). V shed 7 bases and J shed 8 bases, with 20 bases lying between them. CDR1 and CDR2 (germline): MNHNY, SVGAGI (reference sequence). The CDR3 is 14 amino acids.

The J gene is TRBJ2-3, the V gene TRBV19, with 7 positions matching TRBD2. The CDR3 extends over 16 amino acids. After removal of 6 bases from V and 0 bases from J, the junction contained 9 bases not matched to a gene. The germline V gene encodes CDR1 LNHDA and CDR2 SQIVND (reference sequence). CDR3 region: CASRQLAVSSTDTQYF. The CDR3 DNA follows: TGTGCCAGTAGGCAGCTAGCGGTGTCCAGCACAGATACGCAGTATTTT.

The genes are TRBV11-2 and TRBJ1-6; no reliable D call. V was pared by 5 bases and J by 6 bases, with 14 bases between. Per germline, CDR1 SGHAT and CDR2 FQNNGV. This CDR3 region has 15 residues. CDR3 sequence reads: CASSLAGGRNSPLHF. The CDR3 bases are TGTGCCAGCAGCCTAGCAGGAGGCCGTAATTCACCCCTCCACTTT.

The chain is built from TRBV19 and TRBJ2-3; 8 positions agree with TRBD1. CDR1 and CDR2 from the germline V gene are LNHDA and SQIVND (reference sequence). The CDR3 sequence is 18 residues long. V gave up 9 bases and J gave up 0 bases; unmatched junction bases: 17. CDR3 bases: TGTGCCAGCGAGGGCCTCCGCGGGCAGGGGGCTAGCACAGATACGCAGTATTTT. Its protein product is CASEGLRGQGASTDTQYF.

J is TRBJ2-2 and V is TRBV7-2; D is undetermined. CDR1 and CDR2 (germline): SGHTA, FQGNSA. The V end was cut by 7 bases, the J end by 5 bases, with 14 bases between. The CDR3 covers 14 residues. CDR3 residues: CASTGDSYTGELFF. DNA of the CDR3: TGTGCCAGCACTGGGGATTCTTATACCGGGGAGCTGTTTTTT.

The chain has TRBV7-9 and TRBJ2-7, with 7 bases that match TRBD1. The CDR3 has 17 residues. V gave up 4 bases and J gave up 0 bases; unmatched junction bases: 12. Germline V lookup: CDR1 SEHNR, CDR2 FQNEAQ (reference sequence). CDR3 coding DNA: TGTGCCAGCAGCTCCCCCAGGACAGGATTAACCTCCTACGAGCAGTACTTC. It yields the protein CASSSPRTGLTSYEQYF.

V is TRBV11-3 and J is TRBJ2-5; the match to TRBD1 covers 8 bases. The junction had 7 bases not matched to a gene; V was cut back by 0 bases and J by 13 bases. The CDR3 length is 13 residues. Per germline, CDR1 SGHNT and CDR2 YENEEA. The CDR3 spells CASSLDIRDRPYF. The CDR3 DNA reads as TGTGCCAGCAGCTTAGATATACGGGACAGGCCGTACTTC.

V usage is TRBV18 and J usage is TRBJ1-1; weak D call: TRBD1 (6 bases). This CDR3 region has 14 residues. V shed 2 bases and J shed 5 bases, with 12 bases lying between them. Germline CDR1 KGHSH, CDR2 LQKENI. CDR3 loop: CASSPNYRETEAFF. As DNA, the CDR3 is TGTGCCAGCTCACCAAATTACAGGGAGACTGAAGCTTTCTTT.

The V call is TRBV15, the J call TRBJ2-7; D gene unclear. CDR1 LNHNV and CDR2 YYDKDF come from the germline V gene (reference sequence). The V gene lost 0 bases and the J gene lost 4 bases, with 7 bases spanning the gap. The CDR3 consists of 13 residues. CDR3: CATSREGRYEQYF. The CDR3 region has the DNA TGTGCCACCAGCAGAGAAGGCCGGTACGAGCAGTACTTC.

This clone was detected once. The CDR3 protein is CASSNQGAINYNEQFF. The CDR3 DNA sequence: TGTGCCAGCAGTAATCAGGGGGCGATTAACTACAATGAGCAGTTCTTC. This sequence joins TRBV2 and TRBJ2-1; the match to TRBD1 covers 8 bases. The ends lost 5 bases at V and 3 bases at J; junction bases unmatched: 9. This CDR3 has 16 residues. From germline, CDR1 is SNHLY and CDR2 FYNNEI.

The chain uses TRBV6-5 and TRBJ1-5; TRBD1 aligns across 9 bases. CDR1 is MNHEY and CDR2 is SVGAGI in the germline V gene. This CDR3 spans 14 amino acids. Trimming removed 5 bases from V and 3 bases from J; junction bases left unmatched: 2. The CDR3 DNA is TGTGCCAGCAGTCGGGACAGGGTCAATCAGCCCCAGCATTTT. This encodes CASSRDRVNQPQHF.

This clone was seen once. This rearrangement joins TRBV5-1 to TRBJ2-7; D unclear. The germline V and J ends were trimmed by 4 bases and 12 bases, with 17 bases remaining between them. The germline V gene encodes CDR1 SGHRS and CDR2 YFSETQ. The CDR3 sequence is 12 residues long. The CDR3 sequence: CASSPDRNIWYF. The CDR3 coding sequence is TGCGCCAGCAGCCCGGACCGTAATATATGGTACTTC.

The chain has TRBV6-5 and TRBJ2-5; tentatively, D is TRBD1 (5 bases). The CDR3 contains 15 residues. Trimming removed 4 bases from V and 2 bases from J, with 14 bases in between. Germline CDR1 is MNHEY and CDR2 is SVGAGI. The CDR3 is CASSSMVGQQETQYF. The CDR3 DNA reads TGTGCCAGCAGTTCCATGGTGGGGCAACAAGAGACCCAGTACTTC.

The chain employs TRBV7-3 and TRBJ1-3, with D possibly matching TRBD1 (6 bases). The CDR3 is 15 residues long. V gave up 2 bases and J gave up 4 bases, with 12 bases separating them. CDR1 SGHTA and CDR2 FQGTGA come from the germline V gene. The CDR3 sequence: CASSLGGGSGNTIYF. DNA for the CDR3: TGTGCCAGCAGCTTAGGAGGGGGTTCAGGAAACACCATATATTTT.

The J gene is TRBJ1-2, the V gene TRBV14, with D hard to call. Germline CDR1 is SGHDN and CDR2 is FVKESK. This CDR3 spans 16 amino acids. Trimming cost V 0 bases and J 8 bases, with 19 bases left between them. The CDR3 nucleotides read TGTGCCAGCAGCCAAGATCTCGGGGTCCGCTGGGGAGGCTACACCTTC. This gives the protein CASSQDLGVRWGGYTF.

The V and J genes are TRBV9 and TRBJ2-3; no clear D. V shed 0 bases and J shed 1 base, with 15 bases lying between them. The CDR3 spans 17 residues. Looked up from germline, CDR1 is SGDLS and CDR2 is YYNGEE. CDR3 loop: CASSVEPPGWGTDTQYF. The CDR3 DNA follows: TGTGCCAGCAGCGTAGAGCCCCCAGGCTGGGGCACAGATACGCAGTATTTT.

This chain links TRBV30 with TRBJ1-1; TRBD1 might be the D (5 bases). V lost 1 base and J 3 bases, leaving 24 bases between the germline ends. This CDR3 region has 18 residues. Germline CDR1 reads GTSNPN; CDR2 reads SVGIG (reference sequence). Here the CDR3 DNA reads TGTGCCTGGAGTGGTCCCCCGGGACGACGGGAGTGGGACACTGAAGCTTTCTTT. Translation gives CAWSGPPGRREWDTEAFF.

The chain has TRBV11-2 and TRBJ2-1; D not certain. CDR1 is SGHAT and CDR2 is FQNNGV in the germline V gene. Deletions cut 1 base from V and 10 bases from J, with 20 bases between. The CDR3 sequence is 16 residues long. CDR3 residues: CASSLVSGPSRVEQFF. DNA of the CDR3: TGTGCCAGCAGCTTAGTCTCCGGGCCATCTAGGGTGGAGCAGTTCTTC. The full variable domain, with the rest looked up from reference TRBV11-2 and TRBJ2-1, is EAGVAQSPRYKIIEKRQSVAFWCNPISGHATLYWYQQILGQGPKLLIQFQNNGVVDDSQLPKDRFSAERLKGVDSTLKIQPAKLEDSAVYLCASSLVSGPSRVEQFFGPGTRLTVL.